These 10 T cell receptor beta chains came from one sample sequenced in a study of response to subunit inactivated influenza vaccine. Via MiXCR, TCRdb re-called the RT-PCR reads, giving one row per CDR3 protein. The sample consists of hundreds of thousands of distinct CDR3 sequences, approximately 17% of them appearing once. The specimen comprised PBMCs from blood, sampled 4 to 6 days after vaccination. The receptors here all came from a man in his fifties or sixties who received an inactivated influenza vaccine.

This clonotype was detected only a few times. The chain combines TRBV6-2 or TRBV6-3 with TRBJ2-1; 7 positions match TRBD2. CDR1 MNHEY and CDR2 SVGEGT come from the germline V gene. The CDR3 extends over 17 amino acids. The trim removed 5 bases at V and 8 bases at J, leaving 18 bases unmatched. The CDR3 DNA sequence: TGTGCCAGCAGTACGATCCCCAAGCGGGGAGGCAGGGATGAGCAGTTCTTC. It is translated as CASSTIPKRGGRDEQFF.

In this sample, this clonotype turned up once. V usage is TRBV2 and J usage is TRBJ2-6, with 11 bases lining up with TRBD2. The ends lost 7 bases at V and 0 bases at J; junction bases unmatched: 5. This CDR3 comprises 17 residues. CDR1 SNHLY and CDR2 FYNNEI come from the germline V gene. CDR3 region: CASILTSGGSGANVLTF. DNA for the CDR3: TGTGCCAGCATTTTAACTAGCGGGGGCTCTGGGGCCAACGTCCTGACTTTC.

At least ten counts were recorded for this clonotype. The chain employs TRBV7-8 and TRBJ1-1; D is ambiguous. The V end lost 1 base, the J end lost 4 bases, and 13 bases lay between the germline ends. The CDR3 extends over 15 amino acids. From germline, CDR1 is SGHVS and CDR2 FQNEAQ. The CDR3 is CASSLVGGQSTEAFF. The CDR3 region has the DNA TGTGCCAGCAGCTTAGTCGGTGGGCAAAGCACTGAAGCTTTCTTT.

The V and J genes are TRBV7-2 and TRBJ2-1; TRBD2 agrees at 11 bases. Trimming at V came to 5 bases and at J to 6 bases, leaving 9 bases not matched to a gene. Per germline, CDR1 SGHTA and CDR2 FQGNSA. This CDR3 is built from 16 residues. The CDR3 sequence is CASSTASGGPPNEQFF. CDR3 nucleotides: TGTGCCAGCAGCACGGCTAGCGGGGGGCCCCCCAATGAGCAGTTCTTC.

This clonotype was seen once. The chain uses TRBV6-5 and TRBJ1-2, with TRBD1 as a possible D gene (6 bases). V was pared by 2 bases and J by 5 bases, with 15 bases between. Germline lookup yields CDR1 MNHEY and CDR2 SVGAGI. The CDR3 runs to 15 residues. This CDR3 is CASSYDLRGGYGYTF. The CDR3 DNA reads TGTGCCAGCAGTTACGATCTCAGGGGAGGGTATGGCTACACCTTC.

This clonotype occurred a few times. The J gene is TRBJ2-5, the V gene TRBV6-5; D gene unclear. Germline CDR1 MNHEY, CDR2 SVGAGI. This CDR3 comprises 12 residues. With 7 bases removed from V and 5 bases from J, the gap between germline ends came to 11 bases. Here the CDR3 DNA reads TGTGCCAGCACCGACAATGCTGAGACCCAGTACTTC. This sequence encodes CASTDNAETQYF.

This clonotype came up many times. The chain couples TRBV12-3 or TRBV12-4 to TRBJ2-3; D unclear. The CDR3 spans 15 residues. The germline V and J ends were trimmed by 7 bases and 2 bases, with 16 bases remaining between them. This CDR3 is CASTWRGGFTDTQYF. As DNA, the CDR3 is TGTGCCAGCACCTGGCGAGGCGGTTTCACAGATACGCAGTATTTT.

CDR3 region: CASSLAPTGAYEQYF. CDR3 in DNA: TGTGCCAGCAGCTTAGCGCCGACAGGAGCCTACGAGCAGTACTTC. V is TRBV7-2 and J is TRBJ2-7; D might be TRBD1 (6 bases). Germline CDR1 SGHTA, CDR2 FQGNSA. The CDR3 loop spans 15 amino acids. Trimming removed 0 bases at V and 2 bases at J, with 11 bases between.

This clonotype was seen only a few times. This chain uses TRBV20-1 with TRBJ1-2; D gene ambiguous. The CDR3 is 12 residues long. V was pared by 1 base and J by 3 bases, with 6 bases between. Germline loops: CDR1 DFQATT, CDR2 SNEGSKA (reference sequence). The CDR3, as DNA: TGCAGTGCTAGAGCCCAGGACTATGGCTACACCTTC. Its protein is CSARAQDYGYTF.

This chain connects TRBV5-1 to TRBJ2-4; no definite D call. Per germline, CDR1 SGHRS and CDR2 YFSETQ. This CDR3 region has 15 residues. V was clipped by 0 bases and J by 1 base, with 8 bases between them. In DNA, the CDR3 is TGCGCCAGCAGCTTGGAAGTGGGTGCCAAAAACATTCAGTACTTC. Translating it yields CASSLEVGAKNIQYF.